This TCR beta chain was captured by sequencing in a study of blood T cell repertoires in COVID-19. Study-wide background: The cDNA or gDNA used as material had been derived from T cells, B-cell-depleted T cells, or PBMCs.

Original methodology: Amplification of reference gene primers provided the estimated nucleated cell counts. Assay: immunoSEQ multiplex PCR; the TCRdb copy retains only in-frame clones and omits some. Clonal size and the V and J genes are those of that table, whereas D and trimming came from the DNA. Here the sample spans a few hundred thousand clones, more than 75% being singletons. Enrolled through a virtual design, the participants were between roughly 18 and 89 years of age and came from 24 US areas. Recovered status in Cohort 3 required two negative PCRs, clearance, or symptom resolution. Germline-derived CDR1 and CDR2 are SGHNT and YYREEE (reference sequence). The V and J ends lost 4 bases and 0 bases respectively, with 14 bases between them. CDR3 length: 17 residues.

This TCR derives from a woman aged 50 to 60 who had recovered from COVID-19. Sample: PBMCs or T cells enriched from blood (not recorded which). The chain is built from TRBV5-4 and TRBJ1-6; no definite D call. The CDR3 bases are TGTGCCAGCAGCATAGACACCTCGAGCTCCTATAATTCACCCCTCCACTTT. The encoded protein is CASSIDTSSSYNSPLHF.